The rows below give T cell receptor beta chains drawn from one sample of a study of quantifying T cell responses using KT2 cells. TCRdb passed the UMI-ligation and nested PCR reads through MiXCR, listing each CDR3 protein once. Of tens of thousands of distinct CDR3 sequences in the sample, over 9% were seen once. Sequences were obtained from PBMCs spiked with cells of the T cell clone KT2. These receptors all come from a human donor. The CDR3 runs from the conserved cysteine through the conserved F or W. The D gene is left open where the match is weak. Clone size is not always given. Where it is, it says once, few, many or a class for expanded clones.

d_call: NA
clone_size: few
v_call: TRBV12-3/TRBV12-4
j_call: TRBJ1-4
cdr3_aa: CASSPQGTANEKLFF
cdr3_nt: TGTGCCAGCAGCCCTCAGGGTACAGCTAATGAAAAACTGTTTTTT

d_call: NA
clone_size: NA
v_call: TRBV5-1
j_call: TRBJ1-6
cdr3_aa: CASSLEGRDDSPLHF
cdr3_nt: TGCGCCAGCAGCCTGGAAGGCAGGGATGATTCACCCCTCCACTTT

d_call: TRBD1
clone_size: NA
v_call: TRBV24-1
j_call: TRBJ2-5
cdr3_aa: CATGGQGAETQYF
cdr3_nt: TGTGCCACCGGGGGACAGGGGGCAGAGACCCAGTACTTC

d_call: TRBD2
clone_size: NA
v_call: TRBV20-1
j_call: TRBJ2-3
cdr3_aa: CSARVSLAGAADTQYF
cdr3_nt: TGCAGTGCTAGAGTCTCTCTAGCGGGAGCTGCAGATACGCAGTATTTT

d_call: NA
clone_size: NA
v_call: TRBV11-2
j_call: TRBJ2-3
cdr3_aa: CASSRLATRSDTQYF
cdr3_nt: TGTGCCAGCAGCCGCCTAGCGACGAGGTCGGATACGCAGTATTTT

d_call: NA
clone_size: few
v_call: TRBV28
j_call: TRBJ2-3
cdr3_aa: CASSFGQTTDTQYF
cdr3_nt: TGTGCCAGCAGTTTTGGGCAGACAACAGATACGCAGTATTTT

d_call: NA
clone_size: few
v_call: TRBV10-2
j_call: TRBJ2-7
cdr3_aa: CASSEGAGDYEQYF
cdr3_nt: TGCGCCAGCAGTGAGGGGGCAGGGGACTACGAGCAGTACTTC

d_call: TRBD1
clone_size: NA
v_call: TRBV25-1
j_call: TRBJ2-1
cdr3_aa: CASASDRASYNEQFF
cdr3_nt: TGTGCCAGCGCTTCGGACAGGGCATCCTACAATGAGCAGTTCTTC

d_call: NA
clone_size: NA
v_call: TRBV19
j_call: TRBJ2-7
cdr3_aa: CASSIGSGDEQYF
cdr3_nt: TGTGCCAGTAGTATAGGTTCTGGGGACGAGCAGTACTTC

d_call: NA
clone_size: NA
v_call: TRBV18
j_call: TRBJ1-2
cdr3_aa: CASSPPGDYIAYTF
cdr3_nt: TGTGCCAGCTCACCACCCGGGGACTATATCGCCTACACCTTC

d_call: NA
clone_size: many
v_call: TRBV2
j_call: TRBJ1-6
cdr3_aa: CASSSPGHRSNSPLHF
cdr3_nt: TGTGCCAGCAGTTCACCGGGACACCGCTCTAATTCACCCCTCCACTTT

d_call: TRBD2
clone_size: few
v_call: TRBV25-1
j_call: TRBJ2-2
cdr3_aa: CASSEFGGDTGELFF
cdr3_nt: TGTGCCAGCAGTGAATTTGGGGGGGACACCGGGGAGCTGTTTTTT

d_call: NA
clone_size: few
v_call: TRBV6-2/TRBV6-3
j_call: TRBJ1-5
cdr3_aa: CASSYSGRNNQPQHF
cdr3_nt: TGTGCCAGCAGTTACTCGGGACGGAATAATCAGCCCCAGCATTTT

d_call: NA
clone_size: few
v_call: TRBV4-2
j_call: TRBJ1-2
cdr3_aa: CASSQDFRSNYGYTF
cdr3_nt: TGTGCCAGCAGCCAAGATTTTAGGTCTAACTATGGCTACACCTTC

d_call: TRBD1
clone_size: NA
v_call: TRBV9
j_call: TRBJ1-2
cdr3_aa: CASSAGQGVYYGYTF
cdr3_nt: TGTGCCAGCAGCGCCGGACAGGGGGTCTACTATGGCTACACCTTC

d_call: NA
clone_size: few
v_call: TRBV20-1
j_call: TRBJ1-1
cdr3_aa: CSARDRGAPMNTEAFF
cdr3_nt: TGCAGTGCTAGAGATCGGGGGGCCCCGATGAACACTGAAGCTTTCTTT

d_call: NA
clone_size: many
v_call: TRBV3-1
j_call: TRBJ1-2
cdr3_aa: CASSRGRQTSDGYTF
cdr3_nt: TGTGCCAGCAGCCGGGGAAGACAGACCTCTGATGGCTACACCTTC